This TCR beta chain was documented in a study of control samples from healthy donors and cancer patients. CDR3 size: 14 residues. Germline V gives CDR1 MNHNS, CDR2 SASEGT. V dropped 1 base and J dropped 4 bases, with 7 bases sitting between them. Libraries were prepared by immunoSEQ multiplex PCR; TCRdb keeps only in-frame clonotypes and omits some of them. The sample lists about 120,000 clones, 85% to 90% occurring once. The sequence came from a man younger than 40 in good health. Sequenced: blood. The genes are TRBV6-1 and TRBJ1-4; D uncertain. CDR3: CASSEGPNNEKLFF. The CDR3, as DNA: TGTGCCAGCAGTGAAGGACCTAATAATGAAAAACTGTTTTTT.